The 15 T cell receptor beta chains below were found in one sample sequenced in a study of human T cells and chemical hapten exposure. Using its own MiXCR run on the RACE reads, TCRdb lists one record per CDR3 protein. The sample has roughly 100,000 distinct CDR3 sequences, under 14% seen once. Time point of the sample: pre-sensitization, week 0. Sample treatment: therapeutic diphenylcyclopropenone sensitization with weekly scalp DPC. This specimen consisted of whole blood, obtained in connection with sensitization to the hapten diphenylcyclopropenone (DPC). The source is a woman in her fifties or sixties with alopecia areata. Some clones in this sample may be carry-over from other donors' samples.

In its sample, this clonotype was seen a few times. V usage is TRBV30 and J usage is TRBJ2-7; D remains ambiguous. Germline V gives CDR1 GTSNPN, CDR2 SVGIG (reference sequence). The length of the CDR3 is 10 residues. V lost 2 bases to trimming and J lost 5 bases, with 4 bases between them. CDR3 amino acids: CAWSLDEQYF. The CDR3 nucleotides read TGTGCCTGGAGTCTAGACGAGCAGTACTTC.

The V gene is TRBV7-3, the J gene TRBJ1-2; the D gene is possibly TRBD1 (6 bases). The germline gives CDR1 SGHTA, CDR2 FQGTGA. V lost 5 bases and J lost 4, with 23 bases in between. The CDR3 spans 17 residues. The CDR3 sequence is CASSPNGGPYEFYGYTF. CDR3 nucleotide sequence: TGTGCCAGCAGCCCTAACGGGGGGCCCTATGAATTCTATGGCTACACCTTC.

The chain combines TRBV7-9 with TRBJ1-1; D ambiguous. The CDR3 has 14 amino acids. Trimming took off 6 bases at V and 1 base at J, with 12 bases between the two ends. In germline, CDR1 is SEHNR, CDR2 FQNEAQ (reference sequence). This CDR3 is CASSTKKENTEAFF. The CDR3 DNA is TGTGCCAGCAGTACAAAGAAGGAGAACACTGAAGCTTTCTTT. The variable domain in full, with the rest retrieved from reference TRBV7-9 and TRBJ1-1, is DTGVSQNPRHKITKRGQNVTFRCDPISEHNRLYWYRQTLGQGPEFLTYFQNEAQLEKSRLLSDRFSAERPKGSFSTLEIQRTEQGDSAMYLCASSTKKENTEAFFGQGTRLTVV.

In its sample, this clonotype was seen many times. The chain is built from TRBV15 and TRBJ2-7, with 8 bases that match TRBD1. Germline CDR1 reads LNHNV; CDR2 reads YYDKDF (reference sequence). This CDR3 contains 15 residues. Trimming at V came to 1 base and at J to 3 bases, leaving 5 bases not matched to a gene. The CDR3 is CATSRGQGLVYEQYF. The CDR3 bases are TGTGCCACCAGCAGAGGACAGGGGTTAGTCTACGAGCAGTACTTC.

This clonotype was observed at least ten times. This chain connects TRBV4-2 to TRBJ1-2, with 9 bases identical to TRBD1. V shed 2 bases and J 7 bases; nucleotides not matched to a gene: 8. The CDR3 consists of 15 residues. Germline CDR1 reads LGHNA; CDR2 reads YNFKEQ. The CDR3 region is CASSQTDRGKGGYTF. In DNA form, the CDR3 reads TGTGCCAGCAGCCAAACGGACAGGGGTAAAGGTGGCTACACCTTC.

In this sample, this clonotype turned up many times. This rearrangement joins TRBV20-1 to TRBJ1-2, with D uncertain. Per germline, CDR1 DFQATT and CDR2 SNEGSKA (reference sequence). The CDR3 spans 12 residues. V dropped 3 bases and J dropped 6 bases, with 11 bases sitting between them. The chain's CDR3 is CSASVRLDGYTF. Written as DNA, the CDR3 is TGCAGTGCTAGCGTCCGATTAGATGGCTACACCTTC.

This clonotype was seen ten or more times. The rearrangement uses TRBV3-1 and TRBJ2-7; D call uncertain. The V gene's germline CDR1 is LGHDT and CDR2 YNNKEL (reference sequence). The germline V and J ends were trimmed by 1 base and 2 bases, with 12 bases remaining between them. CDR3 length: 15 residues. CDR3 nucleotide sequence: TGTGCCAGCAGCCAAGGGATACTTGTGGCCTACGAGCAGTACTTC. It yields the protein CASSQGILVAYEQYF.

This clonotype was observed at least ten times. The gene calls are TRBV12-3 or TRBV12-4 and TRBJ1-2; D call uncertain. CDR3 length: 13 residues. Between the trimmed V and J ends, which lost 7 bases and 8 bases, there was a span of 17 bases. CDR3 bases: TGTGCCAGCACCCCTCTAGTAGGACGGGGCTACACCTTC. Its translation is CASTPLVGRGYTF.

The V and J genes are TRBV30 and TRBJ2-1, with D unresolved. CDR1 and CDR2 from the germline V gene are GTSNPN and SVGIG (reference sequence). The V end lost 5 bases, the J end lost 9 bases, and 17 bases lay between the germline ends. CDR3 length: 13 amino acids. Here the CDR3 DNA reads TGTGCCTGGGGTGGATGGGTGGACGGTGAGCAGTTCTTC. This sequence encodes CAWGGWVDGEQFF.

This clonotype was observed a handful of times. This rearrangement joins TRBV18 to TRBJ1-4; 8 bases are a match to TRBD1. CDR1 is KGHSH and CDR2 is LQKENI in the germline V gene. The CDR3 spans 14 residues. The ends lost 6 bases at V and 8 bases at J; junction bases unmatched: 8. This chain's CDR3 is CASSSGQGGEKLFF. The CDR3, as DNA: TGTGCCAGCTCCTCCGGACAGGGTGGCGAAAAACTGTTTTTT. Variable domain in full (rest from reference TRBV18 and TRBJ1-4): NAGVMQNPRHLVRRRGQEARLRCSPMKGHSHVYWYRQLPEEGLKFMVYLQKENIIDESGMPKERFSAEFPKEGPSILRIQQVVRGDSAAYFCASSSGQGGEKLFFGSGTQLSVL.

The chain joins TRBV12-3 or TRBV12-4 to TRBJ2-5, with 13 bases that match TRBD2. Trimming took 5 bases from V and 3 from J; bases not matched to a gene: 6. The CDR3 has 16 residues. CDR3 loop: CASSRGLAGLEETQYF. The DNA of the CDR3 is TGTGCCAGCAGTAGGGGACTAGCGGGATTGGAAGAGACCCAGTACTTC.

In this sample, this clonotype turned up a few times. The chain has TRBV20-1 and TRBJ2-7; D remains ambiguous. The V gene lost 6 bases and the J gene lost 1 base, with 16 bases spanning the gap. Germline CDR1 is DFQATT and CDR2 is SNEGSKA (reference sequence). This CDR3 has 14 residues. The CDR3 coding sequence is TGCAGTGCGGAATCCAGCTTGGCTTCCTACGAGCAGTACTTC. It is translated as CSAESSLASYEQYF.

In this sample, this clonotype turned up a few times. The rearrangement links TRBV28 to TRBJ2-6; D remains ambiguous. The V gene lost 4 bases and the J gene lost 13 bases, with 14 bases spanning the gap. The CDR3 totals 13 residues. CDR1 and CDR2 from the germline V gene are MDHEN and SYDVKM. The CDR3 region has the DNA TGTGCCAGCAGTTCCCAGCCTCACGGTGTCCTGACTTTC. Protein sequence: CASSSQPHGVLTF.

V usage is TRBV12-3 or TRBV12-4 and J usage is TRBJ1-5; D call uncertain. The CDR3 extends over 17 amino acids. V gave up 0 bases and J gave up 4 bases, with 16 bases separating them. CDR3 bases: TGTGCCAGCAGTTTAGCGGCCCGGACTTGGGAGAATCAGCCCCAGCATTTT. Translation: CASSLAARTWENQPQHF.

The V gene is TRBV19, the J gene TRBJ2-1, with TRBD2 matching over 14 bases. CDR3 size: 16 residues. Trimming took 2 bases from V and 9 from J; bases not matched to a gene: 6. Germline-derived CDR1 and CDR2 are LNHDA and SQIVND (reference sequence). The DNA for the CDR3 is TGTGCCAGTAGTATATTGGGACTAGCGGGGGCTCTTGAGCAGTTCTTC. Translation gives CASSILGLAGALEQFF.